A selection of T cell receptor beta chains follows, all from one sample in a study of cytomegalovirus exposure and HLA in healthy donors. The protocol was immunoSEQ multiplex PCR, while the TCRdb copy is restricted to in-frame clones and leaves out a portion. This sample yields 95,000 to 110,000 clones, of which 75% to 80% are seen a single time; around 6.1% belongs to the top ten. Source material: PBMCs. The receptors shown here come from a man between 60 and 75 years old in good health and CMV-seropositive. Both conserved end residues are part of each CDR3. Each record gives: V gene, J gene, clone size, D gene, CDR3 protein, CDR3 DNA. A D gene is named only where the DNA matches it firmly. Expanded clones get a size class; other rows say once, few or many, or leave the size out.

v_gene: TRBV20-1
j_gene: TRBJ1-1
abundance: .
d_gene: .
CDR3aa: CSASGGTEAFF
CDR3nt: TGCAGTGCTAGTGGGGGGACTGAAGCTTTCTTT

v_gene: TRBV28
j_gene: TRBJ1-5
abundance: .
d_gene: .
CDR3aa: CASIRGGGNQPQHF
CDR3nt: TGTGCCAGCATCAGAGGGGGGGGGAATCAGCCCCAGCATTTT

v_gene: TRBV19
j_gene: TRBJ2-2
abundance: few
d_gene: .
CDR3aa: CASSLWVRGTGELFF
CDR3nt: TGTGCCAGTAGTTTGTGGGTCAGAGGCACCGGGGAGCTGTTTTTT

v_gene: TRBV11-1
j_gene: TRBJ2-1
abundance: .
d_gene: .
CDR3aa: CASRFSTNEQFF
CDR3nt: TGTGCCAGCAGGTTTTCTACGAATGAGCAGTTCTTC

v_gene: TRBV28
j_gene: TRBJ1-2
abundance: .
d_gene: TRBD1
CDR3aa: CASNPSGTGGGEGGYTF
CDR3nt: TGTGCCAGCAACCCGAGCGGGACAGGGGGCGGCGAGGGCGGCTACACCTTC

v_gene: TRBV19
j_gene: TRBJ1-2
abundance: few
d_gene: TRBD1
CDR3aa: CASIAQDRWRGYTF
CDR3nt: TGTGCCAGTATTGCACAGGACAGGTGGAGGGGCTACACCTTC

v_gene: TRBV9
j_gene: TRBJ2-7
abundance: few
d_gene: .
CDR3aa: CASSLSDRSHEQYF
CDR3nt: TGTGCCAGCAGCTTATCAGACAGGTCCCACGAGCAGTACTTC

v_gene: TRBV15
j_gene: TRBJ2-5
abundance: .
d_gene: TRBD2
CDR3aa: CATSGSRTSGEETQYF
CDR3nt: TGTGCCACCAGCGGCAGCAGGACTAGCGGGGAAGAGACCCAGTACTTC

v_gene: TRBV5-6
j_gene: TRBJ1-1
abundance: .
d_gene: TRBD1
CDR3aa: CASTDRGNTEAFF
CDR3nt: TGTGCCAGCACTGACAGGGGGAACACTGAAGCTTTCTTT

v_gene: TRBV18
j_gene: TRBJ1-2
abundance: .
d_gene: TRBD1
CDR3aa: CASSPLGTGGRPLNYGYTF
CDR3nt: TGTGCCAGCTCACCACTTGGGACAGGGGGCCGTCCATTGAACTATGGCTACACCTTC

v_gene: TRBV5-4
j_gene: TRBJ2-1
abundance: once
d_gene: TRBD2
CDR3aa: CASSGGGGGRDEQFF
CDR3nt: TGTGCCAGCAGCGGTGGTGGCGGGGGGAGGGATGAGCAGTTCTTC

v_gene: TRBV5-1
j_gene: TRBJ2-1
abundance: .
d_gene: TRBD2
CDR3aa: CASSGTLAGGSGQFF
CDR3nt: TGCGCCAGCAGCGGGACACTAGCGGGGGGGTCGGGCCAGTTCTTC

v_gene: TRBV7-9
j_gene: TRBJ1-2
abundance: .
d_gene: TRBD1
CDR3aa: CASSPGTGVGYTF
CDR3nt: TGTGCCAGCAGCCCAGGGACAGGGGTTGGCTACACCTTC

v_gene: TRBV7-2
j_gene: TRBJ2-3
abundance: .
d_gene: TRBD1
CDR3aa: CASSRGGSQSDTQYF
CDR3nt: TGTGCCAGCAGCCGAGGGGGCTCCCAATCCGATACGCAGTATTTT

v_gene: TRBV5-6
j_gene: TRBJ2-1
abundance: .
d_gene: .
CDR3aa: CASSLGWRGRRDEQFF
CDR3nt: TGTGCCAGCAGCTTGGGGTGGAGGGGGCGTAGGGATGAGCAGTTCTTC

v_gene: TRBV10-3
j_gene: TRBJ2-6
abundance: few
d_gene: TRBD2
CDR3aa: CASRGVDGGNVLTF
CDR3nt: TGTGCCTCACGGGGGGTGGACGGGGGCAACGTCCTGACTTTC

v_gene: TRBV18
j_gene: TRBJ1-1
abundance: .
d_gene: .
CDR3aa: CASSPPHSSNTEAFF
CDR3nt: TGTGCCAGCTCACCACCGCACAGTTCGAACACTGAAGCTTTCTTT

v_gene: TRBV20-1
j_gene: TRBJ1-2
abundance: .
d_gene: .
CDR3aa: CSAWGGNGYTF
CDR3nt: TGCAGTGCTTGGGGGGGGAACGGCTACACCTTC

v_gene: TRBV7-9
j_gene: TRBJ2-7
abundance: .
d_gene: TRBD2
CDR3aa: CSSSFQGAGAYEQYF
CDR3nt: TGTTCCAGCAGCTTTCAAGGGGCGGGGGCCTACGAGCAGTACTTC

v_gene: TRBV6-1
j_gene: TRBJ1-6
abundance: .
d_gene: TRBD1
CDR3aa: CASSGVLGTGNSPLHF
CDR3nt: TGTGCCAGCAGTGGTGTTTTAGGGACAGGTAATTCACCCCTCCACTTT

v_gene: TRBV7-2
j_gene: TRBJ2-7
abundance: .
d_gene: TRBD1
CDR3aa: CASSFRDRNTLSSYEQYF
CDR3nt: TGTGCCAGCAGCTTCCGGGACAGGAATACCTTGAGCTCCTACGAGCAGTACTTC

v_gene: TRBV27
j_gene: TRBJ1-2
abundance: .
d_gene: .
CDR3aa: CASSLGGGVGYTF
CDR3nt: TGTGCCAGCAGTTTAGGGGGGGGCGTAGGCTACACCTTC

v_gene: TRBV18
j_gene: TRBJ1-2
abundance: .
d_gene: .
CDR3aa: CASSPLRNVQGNGYTF
CDR3nt: TGTGCCAGCTCACCGCTTCGAAACGTCCAGGGAAATGGCTACACCTTC

v_gene: TRBV5-4
j_gene: TRBJ1-2
abundance: .
d_gene: .
CDR3aa: CASSLDQGLHGYTF
CDR3nt: TGTGCCAGCAGCTTGGATCAGGGACTCCATGGCTACACCTTC

v_gene: TRBV11-2
j_gene: TRBJ2-7
abundance: .
d_gene: TRBD2
CDR3aa: CASSLVGGDATYEQYF
CDR3nt: TGTGCCAGCAGCTTAGTCGGGGGGGACGCTACCTACGAGCAGTACTTC

v_gene: TRBV19
j_gene: TRBJ2-6
abundance: .
d_gene: TRBD2
CDR3aa: CASSMGLAGGRANVLTF
CDR3nt: TGTGCCAGTAGTATGGGACTAGCGGGGGGACGGGCCAACGTCCTGACTTTC

v_gene: TRBV6-5
j_gene: TRBJ2-5
abundance: .
d_gene: TRBD2
CDR3aa: CASSYLTGRETQYF
CDR3nt: TGTGCCAGCAGTTACTTAACCGGGAGGGAGACCCAGTACTTC

v_gene: TRBV4-3
j_gene: TRBJ2-7
abundance: .
d_gene: .
CDR3aa: CASSQEKARGPYEQYF
CDR3nt: TGCGCCAGCAGCCAAGAAAAGGCGCGGGGGCCCTACGAGCAGTACTTC

v_gene: TRBV21-1
j_gene: TRBJ1-5
abundance: .
d_gene: .
CDR3aa: CASSSGQGNQPQHF
CDR3nt: TGTGCCAGCAGCTCTGGACAGGGGAATCAGCCCCAGCATTTT

v_gene: TRBV11-3
j_gene: TRBJ1-1
abundance: .
d_gene: .
CDR3aa: CASSLSGTEAFF
CDR3nt: TGTGCCAGCAGCTTGAGCGGGACCGAAGCTTTCTTT

v_gene: TRBV12-1
j_gene: TRBJ2-1
abundance: .
d_gene: .
CDR3aa: CASSLAGGPYNEQFF
CDR3nt: TGTGCCAGCAGCTTAGCGGGGGGGCCCTACAATGAGCAGTTCTTC

v_gene: TRBV2
j_gene: TRBJ2-7
abundance: .
d_gene: TRBD1
CDR3aa: CASRSTGDSYEQYF
CDR3nt: TGTGCCAGCAGGTCGACAGGGGACTCCTACGAGCAGTACTTC

v_gene: TRBV6-4
j_gene: TRBJ2-5
abundance: few
d_gene: TRBD1
CDR3aa: CASSVTGTGQETQYF
CDR3nt: TGTGCCAGCAGTGTTACCGGGACAGGGCAAGAGACCCAGTACTTC

v_gene: TRBV18
j_gene: TRBJ2-2
abundance: .
d_gene: .
CDR3aa: CASSPSGNTGELFF
CDR3nt: TGTGCCAGCTCACCCTCGGGGAACACCGGGGAGCTGTTTTTT

v_gene: TRBV19
j_gene: TRBJ1-6
abundance: .
d_gene: TRBD1
CDR3aa: CASSHGTANSPLHF
CDR3nt: TGTGCCAGTAGCCACGGGACAGCGAATTCACCCCTCCACTTT

v_gene: TRBV7-3
j_gene: TRBJ2-1
abundance: .
d_gene: .
CDR3aa: CASSSGPSDNEQFF
CDR3nt: TGTGCCAGCAGCTCGGGTCCCTCTGACAATGAGCAGTTCTTC

v_gene: TRBV2
j_gene: TRBJ2-4
abundance: .
d_gene: .
CDR3aa: CASSEARGGNIQYF
CDR3nt: TGTGCCAGCAGTGAAGCGAGGGGGGGAAACATTCAGTACTTC

v_gene: TRBV28
j_gene: TRBJ1-5
abundance: once
d_gene: .
CDR3aa: CASSFASGGDQPQHF
CDR3nt: TGTGCCAGCAGTTTTGCTTCGGGGGGCGATCAGCCCCAGCATTTT

v_gene: TRBV15
j_gene: TRBJ2-1
abundance: .
d_gene: TRBD2
CDR3aa: CATSRTSGGDNEQFF
CDR3nt: TGTGCCACCAGCAGAACTAGCGGGGGGGACAATGAGCAGTTCTTC

v_gene: TRBV18
j_gene: TRBJ2-3
abundance: .
d_gene: .
CDR3aa: CASSPSLSTDTQYF
CDR3nt: TGTGCCAGCTCACCCTCGTTGAGCACAGATACGCAGTATTTT

v_gene: TRBV14
j_gene: TRBJ1-2
abundance: .
d_gene: TRBD1
CDR3aa: CASSQDKDPTGTGDYGYTF
CDR3nt: TGTGCCAGCAGCCAAGATAAGGACCCAACCGGGACAGGGGACTATGGCTACACCTTC

v_gene: TRBV5-6
j_gene: TRBJ2-7
abundance: few
d_gene: .
CDR3aa: CASSLDYEQYF
CDR3nt: TGTGCCAGCAGCCTAGACTACGAGCAGTACTTC

v_gene: TRBV10-2
j_gene: TRBJ2-2
abundance: .
d_gene: .
CDR3aa: CASSELASRDTGELFF
CDR3nt: TGCGCCAGCAGTGAGTTAGCTAGTCGGGACACCGGGGAGCTGTTTTTT

v_gene: TRBV6-1
j_gene: TRBJ2-3
abundance: once
d_gene: TRBD2
CDR3aa: CASSLAGGSTDTQYF
CDR3nt: TGTGCCAGCAGCCTAGCGGGGGGGAGCACAGATACGCAGTATTTT

v_gene: TRBV6-6
j_gene: TRBJ1-5
abundance: .
d_gene: .
CDR3aa: CASQGGVNQPQHF
CDR3nt: TGTGCCAGCCAAGGGGGGGTGAATCAGCCCCAGCATTTT

v_gene: TRBV18
j_gene: TRBJ1-1
abundance: .
d_gene: .
CDR3aa: CASSRTDNTEAFF
CDR3nt: TGTGCCAGCTCACGGACAGACAACACTGAAGCTTTCTTT

v_gene: TRBV19
j_gene: TRBJ1-2
abundance: .
d_gene: .
CDR3aa: CASTPGVLSFYGYTF
CDR3nt: TGTGCCAGTACCCCCGGAGTATTATCCTTCTATGGCTACACCTTC

v_gene: TRBV6-4
j_gene: TRBJ1-2
abundance: .
d_gene: TRBD1
CDR3aa: CASSESPGTAVYGYTF
CDR3nt: TGTGCCAGCAGTGAATCCCCAGGGACAGCAGTCTATGGCTACACCTTC

v_gene: TRBV5-1
j_gene: TRBJ1-1
abundance: .
d_gene: .
CDR3aa: CASKRGGRENTEAFF
CDR3nt: TGCGCCAGCAAAAGGGGGGGACGGGAGAACACTGAAGCTTTCTTT

v_gene: TRBV10-2
j_gene: TRBJ1-2
abundance: .
d_gene: .
CDR3aa: CASSDVANYGYTF
CDR3nt: TGCGCCAGCAGTGACGTTGCTAACTATGGCTACACCTTC

v_gene: TRBV6-5
j_gene: TRBJ1-2
abundance: .
d_gene: .
CDR3aa: CASSRDGNYGYTF
CDR3nt: TGTGCCAGCAGCCGAGACGGGAACTATGGCTACACCTTC